Listed below are T cell receptor beta chains from one sample, sequenced in a study of blood T cell repertoires in COVID-19. Libraries were prepared by immunoSEQ multiplex PCR; TCRdb keeps only in-frame clonotypes and omits some of them. The sample holds approximately 25,000 clones, 91% seen once. The sequenced material came from peripheral blood. The source of these receptors is a human donor with active COVID-19. The donor label of this sample is uncertain. CDR3s include the opening cysteine and the closing phenylalanine or tryptophan. Fields, in order: J gene, clone size, V gene, D gene, CDR3 DNA, CDR3 protein. D genes are given only for firm matches. Only part of the rows carry a size: once, few, many, or a class if the clone is expanded.

j_call: TRBJ2-3
clone_size: NA
v_call: TRBV5-1
d_call: TRBD1
cdr3_nt: TGCGCCAGCAGCAAGGGGGCTACTACTACAGATACGCAGTATTTT
cdr3_aa: CASSKGATTTDTQYF

j_call: TRBJ2-7
clone_size: once
v_call: TRBV6-6
d_call: TRBD1
cdr3_nt: TGTGCCAGCTCTTTCACCGGGGACAGGGTCGACTTC
cdr3_aa: CASSFTGDRVDF

j_call: TRBJ1-2
clone_size: NA
v_call: TRBV6-6
d_call: NA
cdr3_nt: TGTGCCAGCGGGGGAGGGGCAGTTTACTATGGCTACACCTTC
cdr3_aa: CASGGGAVYYGYTF

j_call: TRBJ1-6
clone_size: NA
v_call: TRBV28
d_call: NA
cdr3_nt: TGTGCCAGCAGTCAATTACCTACTTATAATTCACCCCTCCACTTT
cdr3_aa: CASSQLPTYNSPLHF

j_call: TRBJ1-3
clone_size: NA
v_call: TRBV10-2
d_call: NA
cdr3_nt: TGCGCCAGCCGCCGGTTCTCTGGAAACACCATATATTTT
cdr3_aa: CASRRFSGNTIYF

j_call: TRBJ2-7
clone_size: NA
v_call: TRBV6-2/TRBV6-3
d_call: TRBD2
cdr3_nt: TGTGCCAGCAGTTACACCGGGGAGGGGTCCTACGAGCAGTACTTC
cdr3_aa: CASSYTGEGSYEQYF

j_call: TRBJ1-5
clone_size: NA
v_call: TRBV27
d_call: NA
cdr3_nt: TGTGCCAGCAGTGTTCACAATCAGCCCCAGCATTTT
cdr3_aa: CASSVHNQPQHF

j_call: TRBJ2-3
clone_size: NA
v_call: TRBV7-8
d_call: TRBD2
cdr3_nt: TGTGCCAGCAGCTTAGAGCTAGCGGGAGTGTCTTCAGATACGCAGTATTTT
cdr3_aa: CASSLELAGVSSDTQYF

j_call: TRBJ1-6
clone_size: once
v_call: TRBV6-4
d_call: NA
cdr3_nt: TGTGCCAGCAGTTCAGGGTGGGCTTCACCCCTCCACTTT
cdr3_aa: CASSSGWASPLHF

j_call: TRBJ1-4
clone_size: NA
v_call: TRBV5-6
d_call: TRBD1
cdr3_nt: TGTGCCAGCAGCCCTTTGACAGGGGGGAGAACTAATGAAAAACTGTTTTTT
cdr3_aa: CASSPLTGGRTNEKLFF

j_call: TRBJ1-6
clone_size: few
v_call: TRBV9
d_call: NA
cdr3_nt: TGTGCCAGCAGCGTAGCTTACAGGGCCGGGAATTCACCCCTCCACTTT
cdr3_aa: CASSVAYRAGNSPLHF

j_call: TRBJ2-2
clone_size: NA
v_call: TRBV2
d_call: TRBD2
cdr3_nt: TGTGCCAGCAGACGGACTAGCGGGGGCCAGAACACCGGGGAGCTGTTTTTT
cdr3_aa: CASRRTSGGQNTGELFF

j_call: TRBJ1-6
clone_size: NA
v_call: TRBV19
d_call: NA
cdr3_nt: TGTGCCAGTAGTACACCAGGGGTCCATAATTCACCCCTCCACTTT
cdr3_aa: CASSTPGVHNSPLHF

j_call: TRBJ1-2
clone_size: NA
v_call: TRBV28
d_call: NA
cdr3_nt: TGTGCCAGCAGTCCCAGGGGACTAAACTATGGCTACACCTTC
cdr3_aa: CASSPRGLNYGYTF

j_call: TRBJ2-1
clone_size: NA
v_call: TRBV24-1
d_call: TRBD1
cdr3_nt: TGTGCCACCAGCCCGCCCACAGGGGCTGAGCAGTTCTTC
cdr3_aa: CATSPPTGAEQFF

j_call: TRBJ1-5
clone_size: NA
v_call: TRBV30
d_call: NA
cdr3_nt: TGTGCCTGGAGTCCACCCGGAGGCCAGCCCCAGCATTTT
cdr3_aa: CAWSPPGGQPQHF

j_call: TRBJ2-2
clone_size: NA
v_call: TRBV6-6
d_call: TRBD2
cdr3_nt: TGTGCCAGCAGGAGACTAGCGGGAGGCGGGACCGGGGAGCTGTTTTTT
cdr3_aa: CASRRLAGGGTGELFF

j_call: TRBJ2-7
clone_size: NA
v_call: TRBV7-8
d_call: NA
cdr3_nt: TGTGCCAGCAGCTTAGGGGAGGGGGGCGAGCAGTACTTC
cdr3_aa: CASSLGEGGEQYF

j_call: TRBJ2-7
clone_size: NA
v_call: TRBV5-6
d_call: NA
cdr3_nt: TGTGCCAGCAGCTTTAGAGGGTCCTCCGGGGTGGACTTC
cdr3_aa: CASSFRGSSGVDF

j_call: TRBJ1-5
clone_size: medium-sized
v_call: TRBV6-1
d_call: NA
cdr3_nt: TGTGCCAGCAGTGACGGGGGGGGCAATCAGCCCCAGCATTTT
cdr3_aa: CASSDGGGNQPQHF

j_call: TRBJ2-1
clone_size: NA
v_call: TRBV15
d_call: NA
cdr3_nt: TGTGCCACCAGCAGGGCCCCTGACACGAGAAACAATGAGCAGTTCTTC
cdr3_aa: CATSRAPDTRNNEQFF

j_call: TRBJ1-5
clone_size: NA
v_call: TRBV19
d_call: TRBD1
cdr3_nt: TGTGCCAGTAGTATAGATTCGCTCGGCTGGACCGGGACAGGGAATCAGCCCCAGCATTTT
cdr3_aa: CASSIDSLGWTGTGNQPQHF

j_call: TRBJ1-2
clone_size: NA
v_call: TRBV18
d_call: TRBD1
cdr3_nt: TGTGCCAGCTCACCTGTAACAGGGGGAGTAGGTGGCTACACCTTC
cdr3_aa: CASSPVTGGVGGYTF

j_call: TRBJ2-3
clone_size: NA
v_call: TRBV12-5
d_call: TRBD2
cdr3_nt: TGTGCTAGTGGTTTGCTACTAGCGGGAGGCTACACAGATACGCAGTATTTT
cdr3_aa: CASGLLLAGGYTDTQYF

j_call: TRBJ2-1
clone_size: NA
v_call: TRBV11-1
d_call: NA
cdr3_nt: TGTGCCAGCAGCTCGAAGACGGGTCTCGGGGAGCATGAGCAGTTCTTC
cdr3_aa: CASSSKTGLGEHEQFF

j_call: TRBJ2-1
clone_size: NA
v_call: TRBV27
d_call: TRBD2
cdr3_nt: TGTGCCAGCAGTTTACCCGGGGACTACCTATCCTACAATGAGCAGTTCTTC
cdr3_aa: CASSLPGDYLSYNEQFF

j_call: TRBJ1-5
clone_size: NA
v_call: TRBV27
d_call: NA
cdr3_nt: TGTGCCAGCAGTTCGACAGGACCCCAGCCCCAGCATTTT
cdr3_aa: CASSSTGPQPQHF

j_call: TRBJ2-3
clone_size: NA
v_call: TRBV3-1/TRBV3-2
d_call: NA
cdr3_nt: TGTGCCAGCAGCCAATATTATACGCAGTATTTT
cdr3_aa: CASSQYYTQYF

j_call: TRBJ1-1
clone_size: NA
v_call: TRBV4-3
d_call: TRBD1
cdr3_nt: TGCGCCAGCAGCCCTAGAGACAGGGGCACTGAAGCTTTCTTT
cdr3_aa: CASSPRDRGTEAFF

j_call: TRBJ2-7
clone_size: NA
v_call: TRBV10-3
d_call: NA
cdr3_nt: TGTGCCATCAGGACGGACAAGAGCTCCTACGAGCAGTACTTC
cdr3_aa: CAIRTDKSSYEQYF

j_call: TRBJ2-1
clone_size: NA
v_call: TRBV27
d_call: TRBD1
cdr3_nt: TGTGCCAGCAGAGGGACAGGCCCGTACAATGAGCAGTTCTTC
cdr3_aa: CASRGTGPYNEQFF

j_call: TRBJ2-3
clone_size: NA
v_call: TRBV12-3/TRBV12-4
d_call: NA
cdr3_nt: TGTGCCAGCAGTCCCACGGCCGCGGGTACGCAGTATTTT
cdr3_aa: CASSPTAAGTQYF

j_call: TRBJ2-3
clone_size: NA
v_call: TRBV15
d_call: NA
cdr3_nt: TGTGCCACCAGCCGTGGGGCAGGGGACACAGATACGCAGTATTTT
cdr3_aa: CATSRGAGDTDTQYF

j_call: TRBJ1-2
clone_size: NA
v_call: TRBV15
d_call: TRBD1
cdr3_nt: TGTGCCACCAGCAGAGATAGGGGGACAGCCTTCTATGGCTACACCTTC
cdr3_aa: CATSRDRGTAFYGYTF

j_call: TRBJ2-1
clone_size: once
v_call: TRBV4-1
d_call: TRBD2
cdr3_nt: TGCGCCAGCAGCCAAAGCGGGGGGGGCTACAATGAGCAGTTCTTC
cdr3_aa: CASSQSGGGYNEQFF

j_call: TRBJ2-4
clone_size: NA
v_call: TRBV15
d_call: TRBD2
cdr3_nt: TGTGCCACCAGCAGTAGCTTGGGAGGGGCCAAAAACATTCAGTACTTC
cdr3_aa: CATSSSLGGAKNIQYF

j_call: TRBJ1-5
clone_size: NA
v_call: TRBV7-2
d_call: NA
cdr3_nt: TGTGCCAGCAGCTTATCGACAGGCAGCAATCAGCCCCAGCATTTT
cdr3_aa: CASSLSTGSNQPQHF

j_call: TRBJ2-1
clone_size: NA
v_call: TRBV11-3
d_call: NA
cdr3_nt: TGTGCCAGCAGCTTAGCGACAATCAATGAGCAGTTCTTC
cdr3_aa: CASSLATINEQFF

j_call: TRBJ1-5
clone_size: NA
v_call: TRBV19
d_call: TRBD1
cdr3_nt: TGTGCCAGTAGTCCACGACAGGGATGGGGTCAGCCCCAGCATTTT
cdr3_aa: CASSPRQGWGQPQHF

j_call: TRBJ2-5
clone_size: NA
v_call: TRBV7-3
d_call: NA
cdr3_nt: TGTGCCAGCAGCTCCATGAGGGGGGGCCAAGAGACCCAGTACTTC
cdr3_aa: CASSSMRGGQETQYF

j_call: TRBJ2-1
clone_size: once
v_call: TRBV7-6
d_call: TRBD2
cdr3_nt: TGTGCCAGCAGCTTAGGGACTAGCGGGGGGTACAATGAGCAGTTCTTC
cdr3_aa: CASSLGTSGGYNEQFF

j_call: TRBJ2-7
clone_size: NA
v_call: TRBV9
d_call: NA
cdr3_nt: TGTGCCAGCAGCTCGGGGAGCTCCTACGAGCAGTACTTC
cdr3_aa: CASSSGSSYEQYF

j_call: TRBJ1-3
clone_size: NA
v_call: TRBV23-1
d_call: NA
cdr3_nt: TGCGCCAGCAGTCCAGGGGCCAGGGCTCCTAGCGGAAACACCATATATTTT
cdr3_aa: CASSPGARAPSGNTIYF

j_call: TRBJ2-7
clone_size: NA
v_call: TRBV23-1
d_call: NA
cdr3_nt: TGCGCCAGCATCATTCACGAGCAGTACTTC
cdr3_aa: CASIIHEQYF

j_call: TRBJ2-3
clone_size: NA
v_call: TRBV10-2
d_call: TRBD2
cdr3_nt: TGCGCCAGCAGTCCACCGACTAGCGAGGATACGCAGTATTTT
cdr3_aa: CASSPPTSEDTQYF

j_call: TRBJ2-1
clone_size: NA
v_call: TRBV5-1
d_call: TRBD2
cdr3_nt: TGCGCCAGCAGCTTGGGGGGGACTAGCGGCTACAATGAGCAGTTCTTC
cdr3_aa: CASSLGGTSGYNEQFF

j_call: TRBJ2-1
clone_size: NA
v_call: TRBV7-2
d_call: NA
cdr3_nt: TGTGCCAGCAGCTCCTACTACAATGAGCAGTTCTTC
cdr3_aa: CASSSYYNEQFF